These T cell receptor beta chains were read from a single sample in a study of T-cell memory formation after mild COVID-19. TCRdb passed the 5' RACE reads through MiXCR, listing each CDR3 protein once. Of almost 550,000 distinct CDR3 sequences in the sample, 20% were seen once. The sequenced sample was PBMCs or a T cell subset sorted from them (not recorded which). These receptors all come from an adult woman who had mild COVID-19 (a few samples of this study predate the infection). Cell type and time point are not known. The CDR3 runs from the conserved cysteine through the conserved F or W. A D gene is named only where the DNA matches it firmly. Some rows have no size entry. The others give once, few or many, or a class for an expanded clone.

J: TRBJ2-3; D: TRBD2; V: TRBV20-1; size: -; length: 19; CDR3: CSARTIRLAGGPVTDTQYF; DNA: TGCAGTGCCAGGACAATTAGACTAGCGGGAGGGCCAGTTACAGATACGCAGTATTTT
J: TRBJ2-3; D: -; V: TRBV5-1; size: -; length: 17; CDR3: CASSLAPYEESTDTQYF; DNA: TGCGCCAGCAGCTTGGCACCCTACGAGGAAAGCACAGATACGCAGTATTTT
J: TRBJ1-2; D: -; V: TRBV19; size: few; length: 16; CDR3: CASAYGGLRFNYGYTF; DNA: TGTGCCAGTGCCTATGGTGGCCTCCGATTCAACTATGGCTACACCTTC
J: TRBJ2-3; D: TRBD2; V: TRBV24-1; size: -; length: 15; CDR3: CATSDTGGSTDTQYF; DNA: TGTGCCACCAGTGACACGGGGGGGAGCACAGATACGCAGTATTTT
J: TRBJ2-4; D: -; V: TRBV12-3/TRBV12-4; size: -; length: 18; CDR3: CASSLIGSLVIAKNIQYF; DNA: TGTGCCAGCAGTTTGATAGGGTCCCTCGTTATAGCCAAAAACATTCAGTACTTC
J: TRBJ1-1; D: TRBD1; V: TRBV6-6; size: few; length: 15; CDR3: CASSRGTGGNTEAFF; DNA: TGTGCCAGCAGCCGTGGGACAGGCGGGAACACTGAAGCTTTCTTT
J: TRBJ2-2; D: TRBD1; V: TRBV20-1; size: few; length: 11; CDR3: CSADRVGELFF; DNA: TGCAGTGCTGACAGGGTTGGGGAGCTGTTTTTT
J: TRBJ2-1; D: -; V: TRBV7-9; size: -; length: 17; CDR3: CASSMSHGPPPYNEQFF; DNA: TGTGCCAGCAGCATGTCACACGGCCCCCCCCCCTACAATGAGCAGTTCTTC
J: TRBJ2-7; D: -; V: TRBV7-9; size: medium-sized; length: 16; CDR3: CASSSGLTGTRYEQYF; DNA: TGTGCCAGCAGCTCGGGTTTGACTGGCACCCGCTACGAGCAGTACTTC
J: TRBJ2-3; D: -; V: TRBV12-3/TRBV12-4; size: few; length: 12; CDR3: CASTGGRNTQYF; DNA: TGTGCCAGCACTGGTGGTCGGAATACGCAGTATTTT
J: TRBJ1-2; D: TRBD1; V: TRBV15; size: -; length: 15; CDR3: CATSRGRQGWYGYTF; DNA: TGTGCCACCAGCAGAGGAAGACAGGGATGGTATGGCTACACCTTC
J: TRBJ2-7; D: TRBD2; V: TRBV12-5; size: -; length: 15; CDR3: CASGFGLAGSYEQYF; DNA: TGTGCTAGTGGTTTTGGCCTAGCGGGGTCCTACGAGCAGTACTTC
J: TRBJ2-7; D: TRBD1; V: TRBV7-6; size: few; length: 16; CDR3: CASSSYRDRDHYEQYF; DNA: TGTGCCAGCAGCTCCTACAGGGACAGGGACCACTACGAGCAGTACTTC
J: TRBJ2-2; D: TRBD2; V: TRBV25-1; size: few; length: 16; CDR3: CASSALTSGNTGELFF; DNA: TGTGCCAGCAGTGCCCTGACTAGCGGGAACACCGGGGAGCTGTTTTTT
J: TRBJ2-7; D: -; V: TRBV7-6; size: -; length: 13; CDR3: CASSLGFGDEQYF; DNA: TGTGCCAGCAGCTTAGGGTTCGGGGACGAGCAGTACTTC
J: TRBJ2-3; D: TRBD1; V: TRBV7-9; size: -; length: 16; CDR3: CASSLAKDRLDDTQYF; DNA: TGTGCCAGCAGCTTAGCTAAGGACAGGTTGGATGATACGCAGTATTTT
J: TRBJ2-7; D: -; V: TRBV15; size: few; length: 16; CDR3: CATSGTRTPTWYEQYF; DNA: TGTGCCACCAGCGGAACCAGGACACCGACTTGGTACGAGCAGTACTTC
J: TRBJ1-2; D: -; V: TRBV5-1; size: few; length: 14; CDR3: CASSLPGTAQGYTF; DNA: TGCGCCAGCAGCCTACCAGGGACGGCCCAGGGCTACACCTTC
J: TRBJ1-2; D: -; V: TRBV6-6; size: -; length: 12; CDR3: CASRGDDYGYTF; DNA: TGTGCCAGCAGGGGGGATGACTATGGCTACACCTTC
J: TRBJ2-7; D: -; V: TRBV4-2; size: few; length: 13; CDR3: CASSQERGYEQYF; DNA: TGTGCCAGCAGCCAAGAAAGAGGCTACGAGCAGTACTTC
J: TRBJ1-3; D: -; V: TRBV12-3/TRBV12-4; size: -; length: 14; CDR3: CASSLRVPGNTIYF; DNA: TGTGCCAGCAGTTTGCGGGTCCCTGGAAACACCATATATTTT
J: TRBJ2-3; D: TRBD2; V: TRBV5-1; size: few; length: 13; CDR3: CASSGRLADTQYF; DNA: TGCGCCAGCAGCGGCCGACTAGCCGATACGCAGTATTTT
J: TRBJ2-7; D: -; V: TRBV28; size: few; length: 14; CDR3: CASSLGRDPYEQYF; DNA: TGTGCCAGCAGTCTGGGGCGGGACCCCTACGAGCAGTACTTC